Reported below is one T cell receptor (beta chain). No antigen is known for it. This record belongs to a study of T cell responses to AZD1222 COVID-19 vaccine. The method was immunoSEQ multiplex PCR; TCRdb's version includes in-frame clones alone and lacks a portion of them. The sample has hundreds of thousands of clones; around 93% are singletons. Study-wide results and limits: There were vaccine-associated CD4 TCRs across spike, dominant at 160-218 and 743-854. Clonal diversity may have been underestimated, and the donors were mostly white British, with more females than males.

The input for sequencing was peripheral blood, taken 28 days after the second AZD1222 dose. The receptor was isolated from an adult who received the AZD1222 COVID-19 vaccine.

In nucleotides, the CDR3 is TGTGCCAGCAGTTTATACGGTGGGAATTCACCCCTCCACTTT. Translating it yields CASSLYGGNSPLHF. This chain joins TRBV27 and TRBJ1-6, with D unresolved. From germline, CDR1 is MNHEY and CDR2 SMNVEV (reference sequence). This CDR3 has 14 residues. The V and J ends lost 1 base and 7 bases respectively, with 8 bases between them.